The 15 T cell receptor beta chains below come from one sample, sequenced in a study of monozygotic twins with inflammatory bowel disease. No DNA is given; TCRdb re-called the 5' RACE reads and lists each CDR3 protein once. This sample carries some 170,000 distinct CDR3 sequences, with just under 7.5% going to the ten biggest clones. Sequences were obtained from blood. The source is a human donor with ulcerative colitis or Crohn's disease, or a healthy co-twin of an affected twin (not recorded which).

The chain carries TRBV20-1 and TRBJ1-2; as DNA is missing, the TRBD1 call by TCRdb cannot be tested. The germline CDR1 and CDR2 sequences are DFQATT and SNEGSKA (reference sequence). The CDR3 length is 14 residues. The CDR3 here is CSARDGEPYYGYTF.

This rearrangement joins TRBV4-1 to TRBJ1-1. Germline V CDR1 and CDR2: MGHRA, YSYEKL. The CDR3 is made up of 16 amino acids. CDR3 sequence reads: CASSRLTQGVGPEAFF.

The rearrangement uses TRBV5-1 and TRBJ2-3; the D call of TRBD1 rests on TCRdb alone, since no DNA is present to check it. Germline V gene sequence: CDR1 SGHRS, CDR2 YFSETQ. CDR3 size: 15 residues. CDR3 in amino acids: CASSPGQGSTDTQYF.

This CDR3 is CASSRWTSGRETQYF. This sequence joins TRBV27 and TRBJ2-5; TCRdb returns TRBD2, unconfirmable since there is no DNA. Looked up from germline, CDR1 is MNHEY and CDR2 is SMNVEV (reference sequence). The CDR3 consists of 15 residues.

The chain joins TRBV7-9 to TRBJ1-2; no DNA is available, so the TRBD1 call from TCRdb remains unchecked. Germline CDR1 and CDR2: SEHNR and FQNEAQ (reference sequence). There are 15 residues in the CDR3. CDR3 in amino acids: CASSLATGANYGYTF.

CDR3 sequence: CASSLAQPQHF. V is TRBV5-8 and J is TRBJ1-5. CDR1 and CDR2 from the germline V gene are SGHTS and YDEGEE. This CDR3 comprises 11 residues.

The CDR3 region is CATRQGKDEQYF. The gene calls are TRBV10-3 and TRBJ2-7; TCRdb's assignment of TRBD1 cannot be checked, as there is no DNA. Germline CDR1 ENHRY, CDR2 SYGVKD. The CDR3 loop spans 12 amino acids.

The V call is TRBV27, the J call TRBJ2-1; the TRBD2 assignment by TCRdb is unverifiable without DNA. The CDR3 spans 15 residues. Germline CDR1 is MNHEY and CDR2 is SMNVEV (reference sequence). This chain's CDR3 is CASRGTSSGSREQFF.

The chain joins TRBV7-2 to TRBJ1-1; TCRdb returns TRBD1, unconfirmable since there is no DNA. Per the germline V gene, CDR1 is SGHTA and CDR2 is FQGNSA. The CDR3 extends over 13 amino acids. The CDR3 loop reads CASRKTGTTEAFF.

J is TRBJ2-2 and V is TRBV7-6; absent DNA, TCRdb's TRBD2 call cannot be checked. The CDR3 consists of 18 residues. Germline CDR1 SGHVS, CDR2 FNYEAQ. CDR3 residues: CASSNGLAGSANTGELFF.

The CDR3 is CASSPQLALTGELFF. The chain joins TRBV7-2 to TRBJ2-2; the D call of TRBD2 rests on TCRdb alone, since no DNA is present to check it. CDR1 is SGHTA and CDR2 is FQGNSA in the germline V gene. The CDR3 runs 15 residues.

This chain connects TRBV11-2 to TRBJ2-2; TCRdb's assignment of TRBD1 cannot be checked, as there is no DNA. The CDR3 has 17 amino acids. Germline-derived CDR1 and CDR2 are SGHAT and FQNNGV. CDR3: CASSLLTGAQNTGELFF.

This rearrangement joins TRBV6-6 to TRBJ2-7; TCRdb returns TRBD1, unconfirmable since there is no DNA. The CDR3 runs 13 residues. Germline V gene data show CDR1 as MNHNY and CDR2 as SVGAGI (reference sequence). The CDR3 spells CASSYLRVYEQYF.

This sequence joins TRBV28 and TRBJ2-7; the D call from TCRdb, TRBD1, cannot be confirmed without DNA. CDR1 and CDR2 (germline): MDHEN, SYDVKM. The CDR3 is 15 amino acids. The CDR3: CASRPFLGQYVEQYF.

The chain employs TRBV20-1 and TRBJ1-3. The CDR3 consists of 11 residues. The germline gives CDR1 DFQATT, CDR2 SNEGSKA (reference sequence). The CDR3 protein is CSAGRGNTIYF.